This is a list of T cell receptor beta chains from one sample in a study of technical replicates of blood from four donors. Measured with immunoSEQ multiplex PCR; TCRdb has only the in-frame clones, and not every one. This sample has around 60,000 clones, with almost 95% found just once. The sequenced sample consisted of PBMCs. The receptor source for this set is a human donor in good health. Some clones in this sample may be carry-over from other donors' samples. Both conserved end residues are part of each CDR3.

j_call: TRBJ1-2; v_call: TRBV9; cdr3_aa: CASSVGNRESYGYTF
j_call: TRBJ2-5; v_call: TRBV6-5; cdr3_aa: CASSYGLARETQYF
j_call: TRBJ2-7; v_call: TRBV18; cdr3_aa: CASSQLGQATYEQYF
j_call: TRBJ2-1; v_call: TRBV25-1; cdr3_aa: CASSGAVYSGQFF
j_call: TRBJ1-6; v_call: TRBV7-9; cdr3_aa: CASKQGSSYNSPLHF
j_call: TRBJ2-6; v_call: TRBV19; cdr3_aa: CASSIPGQLFSGANVLTF
j_call: TRBJ1-2; v_call: TRBV14; cdr3_aa: CASSPLFTRRGIGYGYTF
j_call: TRBJ2-7; v_call: TRBV10-3; cdr3_aa: CAISPSGGRAGEQYF
j_call: TRBJ2-1; v_call: TRBV5-1; cdr3_aa: CASRMTSGGLSYNEQFF
j_call: TRBJ2-3; v_call: TRBV6-1; cdr3_aa: CASGRGDTQYF
j_call: TRBJ1-5; v_call: TRBV15; cdr3_aa: CATSRDQGNNQPQHF
j_call: TRBJ2-5; v_call: TRBV5-4; cdr3_aa: CASSSPGLETQYF